This TCR beta chain was captured in a study of T-cell memory formation after mild COVID-19. This clonotype was recorded a few times. Via MiXCR, TCRdb re-called the 5' RACE reads, giving one row per CDR3 protein. Found here are about 430,000 distinct CDR3 sequences, roughly 17% of them singletons; the top ten hold roughly 21%. Sequencing was done on a sample of PBMCs or a T cell subset sorted from them (not recorded which). The receptor was isolated from a man aged 18 to 29 who had mild COVID-19 (a few samples of this study predate the infection). Cell type and time point are not known.

The CDR3 region has the DNA TGTGCCAGCTCACCTCATCAAGATCAGCCCCAGCATTTT. Protein sequence: CASSPHQDQPQHF. The chain recombines TRBV18 with TRBJ1-5; D is uncertain. V was clipped by 3 bases and J by 5 bases, with 8 bases between them. Germline V gene data show CDR1 as KGHSH and CDR2 as LQKENI. The length of the CDR3 is 13 residues. Complete variable domain (other parts from reference TRBV18 and TRBJ1-5): NAGVMQNPRHLVRRRGQEARLRCSPMKGHSHVYWYRQLPEEGLKFMVYLQKENIIDESGMPKERFSAEFPKEGPSILRIQQVVRGDSAAYFCASSPHQDQPQHFGDGTRLSIL.